This T cell receptor beta chain was identified in a study of blood T cell repertoires in COVID-19. The germline gives CDR1 LGHDT, CDR2 YNNKEL (reference sequence). V lost 4 bases and J lost 7; bases outside the gene matches: 6. CDR3 length: 15 residues. Per the original methods: Amplification with reference gene primers provided the estimates of nucleated cell counts. This table comes from immunoSEQ multiplex PCR, and its TCRdb copy is limited to in-frame clones, with some not included. From that table come the V and J calls and clone size; the DNA was used to work out D and trimming. Among 150,000 or so clones listed, under 85% were seen once.

Sequenced: peripheral blood. The source is a man in his sixties or seventies who had recovered from COVID-19. The V call is TRBV3-1 (or the pseudogene TRBV3-2), the J call TRBJ2-7, with 14 bases identical to TRBD2. CDR3 DNA sequence: TGTGCCAGCAGCCGGGGACTAGCGGGAGTACGGGAGCAGTACTTC. As protein: CASSRGLAGVREQYF.